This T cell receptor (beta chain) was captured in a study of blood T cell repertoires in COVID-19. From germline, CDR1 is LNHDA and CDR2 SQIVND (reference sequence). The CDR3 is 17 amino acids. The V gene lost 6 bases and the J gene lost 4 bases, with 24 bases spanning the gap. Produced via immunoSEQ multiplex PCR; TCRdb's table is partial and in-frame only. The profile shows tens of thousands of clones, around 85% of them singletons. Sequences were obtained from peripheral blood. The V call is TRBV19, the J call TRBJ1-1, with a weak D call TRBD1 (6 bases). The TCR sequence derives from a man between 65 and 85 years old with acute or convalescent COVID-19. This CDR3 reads CASSTKIAGTIPTEAFF. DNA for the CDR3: TGTGCCAGTAGCACAAAAATCGCCGGGACAATCCCCACTGAAGCTTTCTTT.